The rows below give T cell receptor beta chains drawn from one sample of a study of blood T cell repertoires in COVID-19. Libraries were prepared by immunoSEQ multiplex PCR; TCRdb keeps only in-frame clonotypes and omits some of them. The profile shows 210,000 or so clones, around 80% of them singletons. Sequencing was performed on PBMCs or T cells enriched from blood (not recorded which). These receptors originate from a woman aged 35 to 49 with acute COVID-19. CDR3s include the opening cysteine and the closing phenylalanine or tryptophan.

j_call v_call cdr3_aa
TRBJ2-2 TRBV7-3 CASSQTGGRWTGELFF
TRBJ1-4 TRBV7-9 CASSLVVGIEKLFF
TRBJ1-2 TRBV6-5 CASSPEQGATYGYTF
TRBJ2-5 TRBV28 CASNEKGGRQETQYF
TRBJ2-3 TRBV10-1 CASTEREGWPDTQYF
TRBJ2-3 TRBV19 CASSTTGVTDTQYF
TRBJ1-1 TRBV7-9 CASSLDLGGWNTEAFF
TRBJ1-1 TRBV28 CASSRPGTGGRNTEAFF
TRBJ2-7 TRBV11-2 CASSPGAETGAEQYF
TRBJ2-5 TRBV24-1 CATSDGTGDETQYF
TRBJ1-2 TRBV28 CASSPRQGAGYGYTF
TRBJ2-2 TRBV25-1 CASSEYKGTRNTGELFF
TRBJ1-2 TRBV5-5 CASQTTGTPRSYGYTF
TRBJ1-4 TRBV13 CASSSQGANEKLFF
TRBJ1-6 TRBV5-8 CASSLVSAGGRSPLHF
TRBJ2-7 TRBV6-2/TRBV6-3 CASSLQGRHEQYF
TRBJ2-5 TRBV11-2 CASSRILGADTQYF
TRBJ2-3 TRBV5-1 CASSPGQDRLTQYF
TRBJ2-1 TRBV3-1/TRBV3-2 CASSSTPAGEQFF
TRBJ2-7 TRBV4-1 CASSQDRDSNEQYF
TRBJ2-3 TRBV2 CASSPLADTQYF
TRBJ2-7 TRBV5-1 CASSLEISSYEQYF